This T cell receptor (beta chain) originates from a study of PD-1 and CTLA-4 blockade in melanoma. The data were produced by immunoSEQ multiplex PCR, yet TCRdb's version contains in-frame clones alone and is incomplete. The sample includes 31,000 or so clones, about nine tenths of them seen just once. This sample comprised CD8+ T cells from peripheral blood, obtained from a patient given anti-PD-1 treatment. This sequence originates from a human donor with melanoma.

CDR3 protein: CASSLWMDTYEQYF. In DNA form, the CDR3 reads TGTGCCAGCAGTCTGTGGATGGACACCTACGAGCAGTACTTC. The gene calls are TRBV6-2 or TRBV6-3 and TRBJ2-7, with a tentative D call TRBD1 (5 bases). From germline, CDR1 is MNHEY and CDR2 SVGEGT. Trimming removed 5 bases from V and 2 bases from J, with 13 bases in between. The CDR3 covers 14 residues.